Included here is one T cell receptor (beta chain) sequence, with context. This receptor's antigen is unknown. The record has no base qualities; no much larger clone is one base away. The sample's treatment or condition label, in plain terms: in vitro stimulation with specific CMV peptide epitopes to enrich CMV-specific T cells. This specimen comes from a study of T cell repertoires in cytomegalovirus infection (dated by TCRdb to the late 2010s). As for the study more broadly: The peptide stimulations were aimed at well-studied HLA-B-restricted epitopes as well as recently identified HLA-C-restricted CMV epitopes, whose presentation resists viral immunomodulation. The HLA type of each donor mattered for the analysis, because public TCR beta signatures pointed to carriage of CMV infection along with the matching HLA type.

The investigation overall reported the following: Cumulative frequency of public TCR beta family members discriminated carriers of CMV infection plus the relevant HLA type in this cohort and an independent roughly 340-donor cohort. The ex vivo response was dominated by HLA-C-restricted CMV-specific TCR beta clonotypes, and the single most frequent clonotype in two of eight donors was supplied by these HLA-C-restricted clonotypes.

Reading the germline V gene gives CDR1 SGHVS and CDR2 FNYEAQ. Trimming at the junction amounts to 0 bases on V and 9 bases on J, and the germline ends lie 12 bases apart. The CDR3 numbers 14 residues from cysteine through phenylalanine. Only CDR3 DNA is held: 42 bases, read in frame from base 1. TCRdb shows the sequencer as Illumina HiSeq 1500. TCRdb reprocessed the public reads (quality trimming at Q25 with fastp, clone calling with MiXCR) and kept in-frame beta chains. Records with the same CDR3 protein are collapsed into one entry carrying the most frequent genes and DNA. This sample lists around 69,000 distinct CDR3 sequences; about 26% were detected once. The top ten clones comprise 59% of the sample.

This TCR was recovered from a human donor in good health (CMV status not recorded). Some clones in this sample may be carry-over from other donors' samples. The sample here was CD8+ T cells from cultured PBMCs, taken from culture after CMV antigen stimulation. The chain is assembled from TRBV7-6 and TRBJ2-1; the D gene cannot be named for sure. CDR3 region: CASSLAAESGEQFF. The DNA is as follows: TGTGCCAGCAGCTTAGCTGCTGAGTCGGGTGAGCAGTTCTTC.